Sequencing of this T cell receptor beta chain was carried out in a study of cytomegalovirus exposure and HLA in healthy donors. The CDR3 loop spans 15 amino acids. V shed 6 bases and J 2 bases; nucleotides not matched to a gene: 10. Germline lookup yields CDR1 MNHEY and CDR2 SMNVEV (reference sequence). PCR employed 60 Vbeta and 13 Jbeta primers. Measured with immunoSEQ multiplex PCR; TCRdb has only the in-frame clones, and not every one. Among roughly 190,000 clones listed, under 80% were seen once. This TCR was sampled from a man under 40 in good health and CMV-seropositive. The sequenced sample consisted of PBMCs. The chain recombines TRBV27 with TRBJ2-7, with 7 bases lining up with TRBD1. The CDR3 is CASSFQGTAAYEQYF. The CDR3, as DNA: TGTGCCAGCAGCTTTCAAGGGACAGCGGCCTACGAGCAGTACTTC.